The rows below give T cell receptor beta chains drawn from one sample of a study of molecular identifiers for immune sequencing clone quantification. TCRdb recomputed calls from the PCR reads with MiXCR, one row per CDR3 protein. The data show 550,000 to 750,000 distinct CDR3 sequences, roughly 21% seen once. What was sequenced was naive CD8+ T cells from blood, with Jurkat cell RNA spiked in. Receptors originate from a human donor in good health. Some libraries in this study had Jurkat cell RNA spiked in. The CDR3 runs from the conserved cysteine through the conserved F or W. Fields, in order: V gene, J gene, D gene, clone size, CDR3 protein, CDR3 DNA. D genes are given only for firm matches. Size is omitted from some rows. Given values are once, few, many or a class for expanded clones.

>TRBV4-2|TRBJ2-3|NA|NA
CASSQDQDYRVGTDTQYF
TGTGCCAGCAGCCAAGATCAGGACTATCGGGTAGGCACAGATACGCAGTATTTT
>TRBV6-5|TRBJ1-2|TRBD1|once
CASSPTGTGPYGYTF
TGTGCCAGCAGTCCTACCGGGACAGGCCCCTATGGCTACACCTTC
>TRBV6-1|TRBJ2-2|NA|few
CASSVGTANTGELFF
TGTGCCAGCAGTGTCGGGACCGCGAACACCGGGGAGCTGTTTTTT
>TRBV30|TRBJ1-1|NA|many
CAWSTGEAFF
TGTGCCTGGAGCACAGGCGAAGCTTTCTTT
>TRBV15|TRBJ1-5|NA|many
CATSRDRGIQPQHF
TGTGCCACCAGCAGAGATCGGGGGATTCAGCCCCAGCATTTT
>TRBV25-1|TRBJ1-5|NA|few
CASSSQGVGDQPQHF
TGTGCCAGCAGCTCTCAAGGGGTAGGGGATCAGCCCCAGCATTTT
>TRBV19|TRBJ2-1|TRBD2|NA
CVSSIGLVREQFF
TGTGTCAGTAGTATAGGACTAGTTCGGGAGCAGTTCTTC
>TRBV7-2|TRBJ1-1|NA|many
CASSPGTPVAKAFF
TGTGCCAGCAGCCCCGGCACCCCCGTTGCCAAAGCTTTCTTT
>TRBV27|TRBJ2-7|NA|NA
CASGHSSYEQYF
TGTGCCAGCGGGCACAGTTCCTACGAGCAGTACTTC
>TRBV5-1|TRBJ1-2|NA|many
CASSLAGTLAGYGYTF
TGCGCCAGCAGCTTGGCTGGGACGCTGGCTGGCTATGGCTACACCTTC
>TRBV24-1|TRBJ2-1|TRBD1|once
CATGVDRGNNEQFF
TGTGCCACCGGTGTCGACAGGGGCAACAATGAGCAGTTCTTC
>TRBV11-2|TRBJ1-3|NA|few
CASSLWAGKPGVAGNTIYF
TGTGCCAGCAGCTTATGGGCAGGAAAACCCGGGGTCGCTGGAAACACCATATATTTT
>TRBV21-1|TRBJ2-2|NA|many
CASSKVTCRVKGPGELFF
TGTGCCAGCAGCAAGGTCACGTGTAGGGTTAAGGGTCCCGGGGAGCTGTTTTTT
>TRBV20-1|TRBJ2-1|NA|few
CSARGARLDEQFF
TGCAGTGCTAGAGGGGCGCGGTTGGATGAGCAGTTCTTC
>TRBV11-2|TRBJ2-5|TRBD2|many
CASSQGTSGGETQYF
TGTGCCAGCAGCCAAGGGACTAGCGGGGGAGAGACCCAGTACTTC
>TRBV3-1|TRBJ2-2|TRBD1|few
CAIDRGDGTGELFF
TGTGCCATCGACAGGGGAGATGGGACCGGGGAGCTGTTTTTT
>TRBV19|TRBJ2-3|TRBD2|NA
CASSIIAGANTDTQYF
TGTGCCAGTAGTATAATAGCGGGAGCGAACACAGATACGCAGTATTTT
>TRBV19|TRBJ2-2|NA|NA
CASKRGGELFF
TGTGCCAGTAAGCGAGGCGGGGAGCTGTTTTTT
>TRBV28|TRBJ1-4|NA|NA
CASRLGGVGEKLFF
TGTGCCAGCAGGCTGGGGGGGGTTGGGGAAAAACTGTTTTTT
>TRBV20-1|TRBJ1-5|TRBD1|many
CSAEDRESQPQHF
TGCAGTGCTGAGGACAGGGAAAGTCAGCCCCAGCATTTT
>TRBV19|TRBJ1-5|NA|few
CASSIEVSIPSNQPQHF
TGTGCCAGTAGTATTGAGGTTTCCATCCCTAGCAATCAGCCCCAGCATTTT
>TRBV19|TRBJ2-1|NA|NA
CAVSLGGARNEQFF
TGTGCCGTCTCGTTGGGGGGGGCTAGGAATGAGCAGTTCTTC
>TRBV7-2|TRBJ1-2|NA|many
CASSPLTEIRRGYTF
TGTGCCAGCAGCCCTTTAACAGAAATACGGCGTGGCTACACCTTC
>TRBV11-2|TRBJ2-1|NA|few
CASSLREVGSYNEQFF
TGTGCCAGCAGCTTGAGGGAGGTGGGCTCCTACAATGAGCAGTTCTTC
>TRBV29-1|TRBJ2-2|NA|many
CSVSSTGELFF
TGCAGCGTTTCAAGTACCGGGGAGCTGTTTTTT
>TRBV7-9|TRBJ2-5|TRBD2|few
CASSPGWGGKETQYF
TGTGCCAGCAGCCCCGGTTGGGGGGGGAAAGAGACCCAGTACTTC
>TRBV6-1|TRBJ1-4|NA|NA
CASSEAVGTGEKLFF
TGTGCCAGCAGTGAAGCAGTAGGGACCGGAGAAAAACTGTTTTTT
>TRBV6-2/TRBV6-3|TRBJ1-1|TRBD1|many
CASSRDSLEAFF
TGTGCCAGCAGCCGGGACAGCCTTGAAGCTTTCTTT
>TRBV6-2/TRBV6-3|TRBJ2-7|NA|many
CASSSGFPGEQYF
TGTGCCAGCAGTTCAGGGTTCCCGGGCGAGCAGTACTTC
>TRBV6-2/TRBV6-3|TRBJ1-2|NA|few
CASSYVGSGYGYTF
TGTGCCAGCAGTTACGTAGGAAGCGGCTATGGCTACACCTTC
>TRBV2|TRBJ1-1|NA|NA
CASMDQGLTEAFF
TGTGCCAGCATGGATCAGGGGCTCACTGAAGCTTTCTTT
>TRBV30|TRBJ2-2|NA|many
CAWSREMGAGELFF
TGTGCCTGGAGTCGCGAGATGGGGGCCGGGGAGCTGTTTTTT
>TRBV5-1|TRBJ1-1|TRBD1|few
CASSLVEGAGTEAFF
TGCGCCAGCAGCTTGGTGGAGGGGGCGGGCACTGAAGCTTTCTTT
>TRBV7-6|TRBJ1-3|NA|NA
CASSLGVSSGNTVYF
TGTGCCAGCAGCTTGGGGGTGAGCTCTGGAAACACCGTATATTTT
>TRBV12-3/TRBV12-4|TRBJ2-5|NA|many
CASSLDPGRETQYF
TGTGCCAGCAGTTTAGATCCAGGGAGAGAGACCCAGTACTTC
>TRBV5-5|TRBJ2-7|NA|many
CASSWSRGYEQYF
TGTGCCAGCAGCTGGTCCCGGGGCTACGAGCAGTACTTC
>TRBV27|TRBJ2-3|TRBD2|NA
CASSLGVVAGAGDTQYF
TGTGCCAGCAGTTTAGGGGTAGTAGCGGGAGCCGGGGATACGCAGTATTTT
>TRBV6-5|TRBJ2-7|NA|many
CASSYSRTSFLHEQYF
TGTGCCAGCAGTTACTCCCGAACTAGTTTTCTCCACGAGCAGTACTTC
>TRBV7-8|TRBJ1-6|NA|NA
CASSLEGGHGYDNSPLHF
TGTGCCAGCAGCTTAGAAGGGGGACACGGCTATGATAATTCACCCCTCCACTTT
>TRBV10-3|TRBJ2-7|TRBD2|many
CAISDSGRLYEQYF
TGTGCCATCAGTGACAGCGGGAGGCTATACGAGCAGTACTTC
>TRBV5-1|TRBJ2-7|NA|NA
CASSPQPGQSLYEQCF
TGCGCCAGCAGCCCCCAACCGGGACAATCACTCTACGAGCAGTGCTTC
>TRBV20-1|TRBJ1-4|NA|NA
CSARDRTANEKLFF
TGCAGTGCTAGGGATCGGACAGCTAATGAAAAACTGTTTTTT
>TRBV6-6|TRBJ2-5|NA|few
CASSYSNRGGETQYF
TGTGCCAGCAGTTACTCCAACAGGGGAGGGGAGACCCAGTACTTC
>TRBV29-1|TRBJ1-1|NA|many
CSDRKNTEAFF
TGCAGCGATCGGAAGAACACTGAAGCTTTCTTT
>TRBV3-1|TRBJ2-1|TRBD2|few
CASSHLRSSGVYEQFF
TGTGCCAGCAGCCACTTACGGTCTAGCGGGGTCTATGAGCAGTTCTTC
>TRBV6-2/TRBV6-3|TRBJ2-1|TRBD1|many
CASTDWTGVDEQFF
TGTGCCAGCACCGATTGGACAGGGGTGGATGAGCAGTTCTTC
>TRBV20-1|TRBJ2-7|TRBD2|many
CSARGASGRFEQYF
TGCAGTGCTAGAGGGGCTAGCGGGAGGTTCGAGCAGTACTTC
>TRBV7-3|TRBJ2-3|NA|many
CASSLLGSTDTQYF
TGTGCCAGCAGCTTATTGGGGAGTACAGATACGCAGTATTTT
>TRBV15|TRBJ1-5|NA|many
CATRGTNNQPQHF
TGTGCCACCAGAGGGACAAACAATCAGCCCCAGCATTTT
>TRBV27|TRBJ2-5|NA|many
CASKTSDRTQYF
TGTGCCAGCAAAACAAGTGACCGAACCCAGTACTTC
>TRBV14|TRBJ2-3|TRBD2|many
CASSPPTSGALRDTQYF
TGTGCCAGCAGCCCCCCCACTAGCGGGGCCCTTCGGGATACGCAGTATTTT
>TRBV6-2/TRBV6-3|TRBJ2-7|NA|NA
CASSQGSRSYEQYF
TGTGCCAGCAGCCAGGGGTCCCGCTCCTACGAGCAGTACTTC
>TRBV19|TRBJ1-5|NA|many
CASLSPPGPGEDQPQHF
TGTGCCAGCTTATCTCCCCCGGGACCTGGGGAGGATCAGCCCCAGCATTTT
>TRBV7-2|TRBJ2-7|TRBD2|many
CASSPWAGAEQYF
TGTGCCAGCAGCCCCTGGGCGGGAGCCGAGCAGTACTTC
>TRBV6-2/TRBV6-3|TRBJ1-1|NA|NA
CAGSTYTEAFF
TGTGCCGGCAGTACATACACTGAAGCTTTCTTT